These 20 T cell receptor beta chains were sequenced from one sample in a study of blood T cell repertoires in COVID-19. Generated by immunoSEQ multiplex PCR, the TCRdb table keeps only in-frame clones and is missing some. Of tens of thousands of clones in the sample, about 87% were seen once. The specimen was peripheral blood. Receptors originate from a human donor with active COVID-19. The donor label of this sample is uncertain.

The chain links TRBV6-6 to TRBJ1-3; possible D gene TRBD1, 6 bases. The CDR3 runs 15 residues. The ends were cut back, 6 bases at V and 9 bases at J, with 21 bases in the middle. In germline, CDR1 is MNHNY, CDR2 SVGAGI (reference sequence). The CDR3 bases are TGTGCCAGCAGACCTCCCACAGGGATTGAGAGCACCATATATTTT. It encodes CASRPPTGIESTIYF.

This rearrangement joins TRBV30 to TRBJ1-2; D not resolved. Trimming pared 3 bases from V and 5 bases from J, leaving 19 bases between. This CDR3 has 15 amino acids. Germline assignment: CDR1 GTSNPN and CDR2 SVGIG (reference sequence). Here the CDR3 reads CAWRPGILRIYGYTF. CDR3 coding DNA: TGTGCCTGGAGACCCGGGATCCTACGCATTTATGGCTACACCTTC.

V is TRBV24-1 and J is TRBJ1-1, with TRBD1 matching over 12 bases. The CDR3 contains 17 residues. Germline lookup yields CDR1 KGHDR and CDR2 SFDVKD. V shed 2 bases and J 4 bases; nucleotides not matched to a gene: 7. CDR3 in DNA: TGTGCCACCAGTGATTCTCCGGGACAGGGGGCTGGCACTGAAGCTTTCTTT. Protein: CATSDSPGQGAGTEAFF.

This chain links TRBV28 with TRBJ1-6; D is perhaps TRBD1 (6 bases). CDR1 is MDHEN and CDR2 is SYDVKM in the germline V gene. The CDR3 totals 15 residues. V was pared by 6 bases and J by 8 bases, with 17 bases between. The CDR3 is CASSPRRGFDSPLHF. The CDR3 DNA reads TGTGCCAGCAGCCCCCGCAGGGGATTTGATTCACCCCTCCACTTT.

The chain recombines TRBV5-5 with TRBJ2-3, with TRBD1 matching over 9 bases. The CDR3 sequence is 15 residues long. V dropped 4 bases and J dropped 3; count of bases not matched to a gene: 6. Germline values: CDR1 SGHKS, CDR2 YYEKEE (reference sequence). CDR3 nucleotides: TGTGCCAGCAGCCCAAGGACAGGGGTAACAGATACGCAGTATTTT. Translated: CASSPRTGVTDTQYF.

The V and J genes are TRBV10-3 and TRBJ2-5, with D tentatively TRBD2 (6 bases). CDR3 length: 12 amino acids. The germline V and J ends were trimmed by 10 bases and 1 base, with 10 bases remaining between them. Per the germline V gene, CDR1 is ENHRY and CDR2 is SYGVKD. CDR3 loop: CATGGSQETQYF. CDR3 DNA: TGTGCCACCGGAGGGAGCCAAGAGACCCAGTACTTC.

The chain carries TRBV18 and TRBJ1-6, with 8 bases aligning to TRBD1. V shed 6 bases, J shed 6 bases, and the junction held 4 bases outside the gene matches. CDR3 length: 14 residues. Germline-derived CDR1 and CDR2 are KGHSH and LQKENI. CDR3 coding DNA: TGTGCCAGCTCCCCCGGACAGGGTAATTCACCCCTCCACTTT. It translates to CASSPGQGNSPLHF.

This clone appeared once. The gene calls are TRBV9 and TRBJ2-7, with 10 bases identical to TRBD2. J lost 3 bases, V lost 2 bases, and 5 bases had no gene match. CDR3 length equals 15 residues. Looked up from germline, CDR1 is SGDLS and CDR2 is YYNGEE. CDR3: CASSVRTSGIYEQYF. The CDR3 bases are TGTGCCAGCAGCGTCCGGACTAGCGGCATCTACGAGCAGTACTTC.

In this sample, this clone turned up once. V usage is TRBV7-9 and J usage is TRBJ2-1, with TRBD2 matching over 11 bases. The CDR3 has 17 amino acids. Germline-derived CDR1 and CDR2 are SEHNR and FQNEAQ (reference sequence). The junction had 14 bases not matched to a gene; V was cut back by 5 bases and J by 8 bases. As DNA, the CDR3 is TGTGCCAGCAGCCCGAGAGTGGGGGTAGCGGGAGGGGATGAGCAGTTCTTC. It specifies CASSPRVGVAGGDEQFF.

The chain carries TRBV5-6 and TRBJ2-1; TRBD1 might be the D (5 bases). This CDR3 is 17 amino acids long. Trimming took off 3 bases at V and 0 bases at J, with 16 bases between the two ends. The germline V gene encodes CDR1 SGHDT and CDR2 YYEEEE. The CDR3 DNA reads as TGTGCCAGCAGCTCCGGCGCAGGGATGATCTCCTACAATGAGCAGTTCTTC. Encoded protein: CASSSGAGMISYNEQFF. Variable domain in full (rest from reference TRBV5-6 and TRBJ2-1): DAGVTQSPTHLIKTRGQQVTLRCSPKSGHDTVSWYQQALGQGPQFIFQYYEEEERQRGNFPDRFSGHQFPNYSSELNVNALLLGDSALYLCASSSGAGMISYNEQFFGPGTRLTVL.

The chain carries TRBV27 and TRBJ1-6; 8 bases map to TRBD1. The CDR3 is 17 amino acids. Unmatched junction bases numbered 6, after V lost 5 bases and J lost 0 bases. The germline V gene encodes CDR1 MNHEY and CDR2 SMNVEV (reference sequence). The CDR3 nucleotides read TGTGCCAGCAGTCTCCGACAGGGGAGCTCCTATAATTCACCCCTCCACTTT. Amino acid sequence: CASSLRQGSSYNSPLHF.

CDR3 DNA sequence: TGCAGTGCTACTGGCACAGATACGCAGTATTTT. Protein sequence: CSATGTDTQYF. The V gene is TRBV20-1, the J gene TRBJ2-3, with D unclear. Between the trimmed V and J ends, which lost 4 bases and 1 base, there was a span of 3 bases. Germline V lookup: CDR1 DFQATT, CDR2 SNEGSKA (reference sequence). The CDR3 sequence is 11 residues long.

This clone was observed a single time. The CDR3 loop reads CASLGGRAQSSYEQYF. The CDR3 coding sequence is TGTGCCAGCTTGGGCGGGAGGGCACAGAGCTCCTACGAGCAGTACTTC. The chain combines TRBV28 with TRBJ2-5, with 9 bases aligning to TRBD2. Matching the DNA end better, TRBJ2-7 makes the J call doubtful. The V gene's germline CDR1 is MDHEN and CDR2 SYDVKM. This CDR3 spans 16 amino acids.

This rearrangement joins TRBV18 to TRBJ1-3; D possibly corresponds to TRBD1 (6 bases). The V gene lost 3 bases and the J gene lost 0 bases, with 15 bases spanning the gap. This CDR3 has 17 residues. In germline, CDR1 is KGHSH, CDR2 LQKENI. The CDR3 spells CASSPGGGLASGNTIYF. In nucleotides, the CDR3 is TGTGCCAGCTCACCCGGCGGGGGGCTTGCCTCTGGAAACACCATATATTTT.

This chain joins TRBV2 and TRBJ1-2; D unclear. Germline CDR1 SNHLY, CDR2 FYNNEI. V lost 8 bases to trimming and J lost 5 bases, with 18 bases between them. The CDR3 has 14 residues. The CDR3 nucleotides read TGTGCCAGCGCAGCTGGAGGAGGTGTTTATGGCTACACCTTC. Its translation is CASAAGGGVYGYTF.

The CDR3 DNA is TGTGCCAGAAGCAGATTGATCCGGACTAGCGGGTTCCCCGAATACAATGAGCAGTTCTTC. It encodes CARSRLIRTSGFPEYNEQFF. The V and J genes are TRBV5-3 and TRBJ2-1; 11 bases are a match to TRBD2. TRBV5-3 is marked as an open reading frame, function uncertain. Germline trimming cut 4 bases from V and 4 bases from J; bases unmatched to any gene: 19. The CDR3 loop spans 20 amino acids.

The V call is TRBV11-3, the J call TRBJ2-1; tentatively, D is TRBD1 (5 bases). The CDR3 consists of 14 residues. CDR1 is SGHNT, CDR2 YENEEA, per germline. Trimming removed 3 bases at V and 10 bases at J, with 16 bases between. In DNA, the CDR3 is TGTGCCAGCAGCTTCCTTGGGGCTTTGTCGGAGCAGTTCTTC. This sequence encodes CASSFLGALSEQFF.

The chain recombines TRBV7-9 with TRBJ1-3; perhaps TRBD1 as D (6 bases). Germline lookup yields CDR1 SEHNR and CDR2 FQNEAQ (reference sequence). Deletions cut 6 bases from V and 2 bases from J, with 11 bases between. This CDR3 is 14 amino acids long. The chain's CDR3 is CASRRRDTGNTIYF. CDR3 bases: TGTGCCAGCAGGCGCCGGGACACTGGAAACACCATATATTTT.

V usage is TRBV19 and J usage is TRBJ2-7; 8 positions agree with TRBD2. The CDR3 is 15 amino acids. CDR1 and CDR2 (germline): LNHDA, SQIVND (reference sequence). After removal of 2 bases from V and 0 bases from J, the junction contained 3 bases not matched to a gene. Here the CDR3 reads CASSITSGSSYEQYF. Written as DNA, the CDR3 is TGTGCCAGTAGTATAACCAGCGGGAGCTCCTACGAGCAGTACTTC.

The rearrangement links TRBV7-9 to TRBJ2-5, with D tentatively TRBD2 (6 bases). Looked up from germline, CDR1 is SEHNR and CDR2 is FQNEAQ (reference sequence). Trimming took off 4 bases at V and 5 bases at J, with 11 bases between the two ends. The CDR3 extends over 13 amino acids. The DNA of the CDR3 is TGTGCCAGCAGCTCCCTCGGGAGTGAGACCCAGTACTTC. The encoded protein is CASSSLGSETQYF.